This T cell receptor beta chain was sequenced for a study of T-cell memory formation after mild COVID-19. About the study: TCR clustering was largely donor specific.

The study, taken as a whole, reports: Largely, contracting CD4+ clones fell within CM and EM, and contracting CD8+ clones within EMRA. The appearance of some responding clones in pre-infection memory suggested that cross-reactive memory joined. Day 15 to 85 contracting clones showed balanced CD4/CD8; day 15 to 37 expanders favored CD4+.

The CDR3 runs 14 residues. The germline V gene encodes CDR1 MNHEY and CDR2 SVGAGI. V dropped 2 bases and J dropped 8 bases, with 12 bases sitting between them. One entry per CDR3 protein, called by TCRdb with MiXCR from the 5' RACE reads. The sample contains 300,000 to 400,000 distinct CDR3 sequences, about 13% of which appear only once. This clonotype was seen only once. Its antigen is unknown. The sample comprised PBMCs or a T cell subset sorted from them (not recorded which). The receptor comes from a man aged 18 to 29 who had mild COVID-19 (a few samples of this study predate the infection). Cell type and time point are not known. V is TRBV6-5 and J is TRBJ1-4; perhaps TRBD1 as D (5 bases). The CDR3 is CASSYEGFGEKLFF. The DNA of the CDR3 is TGTGCCAGCAGTTACGAGGGGTTCGGGGAAAAACTGTTTTTT.